This T cell receptor (beta chain) was recovered during a study of regulatory T cells in long-lasting Graves disease. Ten or more counts support this clonotype. Its specificity is not known. V was clipped by 7 bases and J by 0 bases, with 16 bases between them. The CDR3 consists of 15 residues. Germline V CDR1 and CDR2: MNHEY, SVGEGT. Notes on the study in general: Persistent disease showed a preference for TRBV28, TRBJ1-2 and TRBJ2-5.

TCR beta libraries were built with iRepertoire HTBI primers and Arm-PCR of CDR3 regions. TCRdb fed the multiplex PCR reads into MiXCR, producing one record per CDR3 protein. The sample lists about 420,000 distinct CDR3 sequences, about a sixth occurring once. Stated time point: newly diagnosed GD, antithyroid drugs for less than 3 months. With RNA extracted from PBMCs as input, the TCR library was made. Diagnosing Graves' disease relied on the American Thyroid Association guidelines. This sample also belongs to another study, concerning T cells in Graves' hyperthyroidism and ophthalmopathy.

Sequences were derived from peripheral blood mononuclear cells (PBMCs), sampled at new diagnosis, from a patient treated with antithyroid drugs. The chain combines TRBV6-2 or TRBV6-3 with TRBJ2-7, with D perhaps matching TRBD2 (5 bases). The clonotype was recovered from a woman aged 18-30 years with Graves disease. Written as DNA, the CDR3 is TGTGCCAGCAAGAACCACGGGGTGAGCTCCTACGAGCAGTACTTC. Translating it yields CASKNHGVSSYEQYF.